The clone carrying this T cell receptor beta chain was observed many times. The record originates from a study of T cells in Graves' hyperthyroidism and ophthalmopathy. There were TCR beta CDR3 regions amplified from RNA transcripts. The HTBI primer set drove a first-round RT-PCR of the TCR CDR3. MiXCR, run by TCRdb on the multiplex PCR reads, gives a single entry per CDR3 protein. The profile shows roughly 700,000 distinct CDR3 sequences, 17% of them singletons. This CDR3 region has 15 residues. The germline gives CDR1 MNHNS, CDR2 SASEGT. V was pared by 6 bases and J by 5 bases, with 8 bases of the junction left unmatched. Newly diagnosed hyperthyroidism, duration under 2 months, in patients aged 18 to 65.

The source is a man aged 50-60 years with Graves' hyperthyroidism. Input material: blood. The V call is TRBV6-1, the J call TRBJ1-1, with 11 bases that match TRBD1. CDR3 DNA: TGTGCCAGCAGCTCCGGGACAGGGGGAGGGACTGAAGCTTTCTTT. It is translated as CASSSGTGGGTEAFF.